What follows is one T cell receptor beta chain and its context. The CDR3 length is 16 residues. Germline loops: CDR1 MNHEY, CDR2 SVGAGI. The V gene end was trimmed by 2 bases and the J gene end by 4 bases; junction bases not matched to a gene: 4. In TCRdb, the RT-PCR reads were re-called with MiXCR into one record per CDR3 protein. The sample holds fewer than 800,000 distinct CDR3 sequences, 13% to 15% seen once. This receptor was identified in a female donor in good health, serving as a healthy control. The chain has TRBV6-5 and TRBJ2-3; 12 bases align to TRBD1. What was sequenced was memory CD4+ T cells from blood. This CDR3 is CASSYGDRGPSDTQYF. CDR3 bases: TGTGCCAGCAGTTACGGGGACAGGGGGCCTTCAGATACGCAGTATTTT.